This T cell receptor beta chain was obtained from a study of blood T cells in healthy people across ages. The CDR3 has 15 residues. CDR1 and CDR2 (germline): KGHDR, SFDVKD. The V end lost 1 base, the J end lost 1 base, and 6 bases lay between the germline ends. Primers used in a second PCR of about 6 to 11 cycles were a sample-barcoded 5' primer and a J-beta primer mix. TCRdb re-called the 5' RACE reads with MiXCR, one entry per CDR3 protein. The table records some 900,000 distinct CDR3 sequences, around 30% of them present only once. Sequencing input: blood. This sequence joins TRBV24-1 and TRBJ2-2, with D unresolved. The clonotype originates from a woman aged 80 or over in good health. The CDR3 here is CATSDLRQNTGELFF. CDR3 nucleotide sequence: TGTGCCACCAGTGATTTAAGGCAGAACACCGGGGAGCTGTTTTTT.